One sample yielded the 25 T cell receptor beta chains listed below, sequenced in a study of T cell changes during pregnancy in multiple sclerosis. Sequenced by immunoSEQ multiplex PCR; TCRdb stores in-frame clones only, minus some. The table includes 79,000 or so clones, approximately 91% detected once. Sequencing was performed on peripheral blood, taken before pregnancy. The source of these receptors is a female donor with multiple sclerosis, enrolled in a pregnancy study.

The chain carries TRBV4-3 and TRBJ2-4, with TRBD1 matching 8 bases. V lost 1 base to trimming and J lost 0 bases; unmatched junction nucleotides: 11. Germline V gives CDR1 LGHNA, CDR2 YSLEER. The CDR3 covers 19 residues. The CDR3 sequence: CASSQGVPGTGRAKNIQYF. The CDR3 DNA sequence: TGCGCCAGCAGCCAAGGAGTACCCGGGACAGGCAGAGCCAAAAACATTCAGTACTTC.

The rearrangement links TRBV30 to TRBJ2-2; D ambiguous. V was pared by 0 bases and J by 4 bases, with 12 bases between. The CDR3 spans 15 residues. Germline loops: CDR1 GTSNPN, CDR2 SVGIG (reference sequence). The CDR3 region has the DNA TGTGCCTGGAGTGTACGGTGGCCGGGCACCGGGGAGCTGTTTTTT. Translation gives CAWSVRWPGTGELFF.

V is TRBV5-1 and J is TRBJ2-7; 10 bases line up with TRBD1. J gave up 4 bases and V 3 bases, and 10 bases lay outside the gene matches. The CDR3 covers 16 residues. CDR1 SGHRS and CDR2 YFSETQ come from the germline V gene. The chain's CDR3 is CASSSPGQGGVYEQYF. Here the CDR3 DNA reads TGCGCCAGCAGCTCCCCTGGACAGGGGGGGGTTTACGAGCAGTACTTC.

This clone was seen once. The chain carries TRBV30 and TRBJ1-4, with TRBD1 identical over 9 bases. V was pared by 2 bases and J by 8 bases, with 6 bases of the junction left unmatched. Germline CDR1 GTSNPN, CDR2 SVGIG (reference sequence). The CDR3 loop spans 14 amino acids. The CDR3 region is CAWSPGTGKEKLFF. The CDR3, as DNA: TGTGCCTGGAGTCCGGGGACAGGGAAGGAAAAACTGTTTTTT. The whole variable domain, filled in from reference TRBV30 and TRBJ1-4, reads SQTIHQWPATLVQPVGSPLSLECTVEGTSNPNLYWYRQAAGRGLQLLFYSVGIGQISSEVPQNLSASRPQDRQFILSSKKLLLSDSGFYLCAWSPGTGKEKLFFGSGTQLSVL.

The chain has TRBV6-4 and TRBJ2-1; D unclear. This CDR3 has 13 amino acids. Germline CDR1 reads MRHNA; CDR2 reads SNTAGT. V was shortened by 3 bases and J by 8 bases, with 11 bases between the two germline ends. The CDR3: CASSDSSHDEQFF. In DNA, the CDR3 is TGTGCCAGCAGTGATAGCTCGCACGATGAGCAGTTCTTC.

The chain joins TRBV19 to TRBJ2-2, with D perhaps TRBD1 (5 bases). This CDR3 contains 14 residues. Trimming took 9 bases from V and 1 from J, leaving 12 bases between them. The germline V gene encodes CDR1 LNHDA and CDR2 SQIVND (reference sequence). This chain's CDR3 is CASHRIQNTGELFF. CDR3 bases: TGTGCCAGCCACAGGATCCAGAACACCGGGGAGCTGTTTTTT.

The J gene is TRBJ2-1, the V gene TRBV6-5, with a weak D call TRBD2 (5 bases). CDR1 and CDR2 from the germline V gene are MNHEY and SVGAGI. The CDR3 is 13 residues long. V dropped 5 bases and J dropped 5 bases, with 10 bases sitting between them. The CDR3 loop is CASSRNGDNEQFF. The CDR3 DNA reads as TGTGCCAGCAGTCGAAACGGGGACAATGAGCAGTTCTTC.

The V gene is TRBV5-3, the J gene TRBJ2-7; 10 bases match TRBD1. TRBV5-3 has ORF status, its function being uncertain. V dropped 2 bases and J dropped 7; count of bases not matched to a gene: 9. The CDR3 contains 15 residues. This CDR3 reads CARSLRDRGLGEQYF. The CDR3 DNA follows: TGTGCCAGAAGCTTACGAGACAGGGGGCTAGGGGAGCAGTACTTC.

V and J are TRBV10-3 and TRBJ2-3; D perhaps matches TRBD1 (5 bases). Germline V gives CDR1 ENHRY, CDR2 SYGVKD. V dropped 0 bases and J dropped 0 bases, with 7 bases sitting between them. This CDR3 has 15 amino acids. The CDR3 sequence is CAISESAGSTDTQYF. CDR3 nucleotide sequence: TGTGCCATCAGTGAGTCGGCAGGGAGCACAGATACGCAGTATTTT.

The chain combines TRBV5-1 with TRBJ1-2; 10 positions agree with TRBD1. The CDR3 totals 15 residues. The germline V gene has CDR1 SGHRS and CDR2 YFSETQ. V was clipped by 4 bases and J by 4 bases; unmatched bases: 7. CDR3 DNA: TGCGCCAGCAGCGGGACAGGGGCCAAACCCTATGGCTACACCTTC. It encodes CASSGTGAKPYGYTF.

This clone was seen only once. The chain has TRBV7-2 and TRBJ1-3, with 8 positions matching TRBD1. The J segment lost 8 bases and the V segment lost 4 bases, leaving 7 bases of the junction unmatched. Germline V gene data show CDR1 as SGHTA and CDR2 as FQGNSA. This CDR3 has 14 residues. This CDR3 reads CASSSTGAEDTIYF. The CDR3 DNA reads TGTGCCAGCAGCTCGACAGGGGCAGAAGACACCATATATTTT.

The V call is TRBV23-1, the J call TRBJ1-2, with a weak D call TRBD1 (5 bases). TRBV23-1 has ORF status, its function being uncertain. This CDR3 is built from 13 residues. The V and J ends lost 4 bases and 3 bases respectively, with 9 bases between them. The chain's CDR3 is CASSRGGDYGYTF. DNA of the CDR3: TGCGCCAGCAGTCGTGGGGGGGACTATGGCTACACCTTC.

The J gene is TRBJ2-1, the V gene TRBV27; D ambiguous. Germline assignment: CDR1 MNHEY and CDR2 SMNVEV (reference sequence). Trimming left V 5 bases short and J 6 bases short, with 20 bases between. The CDR3 sequence is 16 residues long. CDR3 loop: CASSHSSPRQFNEQFF. Written as DNA, the CDR3 is TGTGCCAGCAGTCACTCTAGTCCACGGCAGTTCAATGAGCAGTTCTTC.

The rearrangement joins TRBV4-2 to TRBJ2-7; 11 positions match TRBD2. CDR3 size: 17 residues. Trimming at V came to 2 bases and at J to 4 bases, leaving 10 bases not matched to a gene. The germline gives CDR1 LGHNA, CDR2 YNFKEQ. CDR3 region: CASSQPTLAGGLYEQYF. CDR3 in DNA: TGTGCCAGCAGCCAACCCACATTAGCGGGAGGGTTATACGAGCAGTACTTC.

This chain connects TRBV19 to TRBJ2-1, with D possibly matching TRBD2 (5 bases). Germline CDR1 and CDR2: LNHDA and SQIVND (reference sequence). With 5 bases removed from V and 8 bases from J, the gap between germline ends came to 13 bases. CDR3 length equals 13 residues. The CDR3: CASSPSSSDEQFF. The CDR3 DNA sequence: TGTGCCAGTAGTCCTAGCTCATCCGATGAGCAGTTCTTC.

The genes are TRBV12-5 and TRBJ2-1; D may be TRBD2 (5 bases). CDR1 LGHNT and CDR2 FRNRAP come from the germline V gene. Trimming stripped 1 base from V and 2 bases from J, with 6 bases between. This CDR3 comprises 14 residues. Written as DNA, the CDR3 is TGTGCTAGTGGTTTGGGGACTGCCTACAATGAGCAGTTCTTC. Translation gives CASGLGTAYNEQFF.

This chain's CDR3 is CASSLDDGTPYNEQFF. In DNA form, the CDR3 reads TGCGCCAGCAGTCTCGACGACGGGACACCTTACAATGAGCAGTTCTTC. J is TRBJ2-1 and V is TRBV5-1; weak D call: TRBD1 (6 bases). Germline values: CDR1 SGHRS, CDR2 YFSETQ. The CDR3 has 16 residues. V lost 5 bases, J lost 4 bases, and 19 bases lay in between.

The V and J genes are TRBV12-1 and TRBJ2-2; TRBD1, the table's D call, lacks a check against the DNA. TRBV12-1 is annotated as a pseudogene. There are 14 residues in the CDR3. CDR3 DNA: TGTGCCAGCAGCTTTATGTTCAGGACCGGGGAGCTGTTTTTT. Translated, it gives CASSFMFRTGELFF.

This rearrangement joins TRBV6-4 to TRBJ2-6, with 9 bases aligning to TRBD1. J was trimmed by 2 bases and V by 5 bases; bases with no gene match: 7. This CDR3 region has 17 residues. Germline values: CDR1 MRHNA, CDR2 SNTAGT. The CDR3 is CASSQTGGRAGANVLTF. As DNA, the CDR3 is TGTGCCAGCAGTCAGACAGGGGGTAGAGCTGGGGCCAACGTCCTGACTTTC.

The gene calls are TRBV13 and TRBJ2-3, with D uncertain. CDR1 PRHDT and CDR2 FYEKMQ come from the germline V gene (reference sequence). The CDR3 totals 11 residues. The V end lost 5 bases, the J end lost 3 bases, and 3 bases lay between the germline ends. The CDR3 loop reads CASSATDTQYF. In DNA form, the CDR3 reads TGTGCCAGCAGCGCGACAGATACGCAGTATTTT.

The chain combines TRBV7-6 with TRBJ2-2; possibly TRBD1 for D (6 bases). CDR1 and CDR2 from the germline V gene are SGHVS and FNYEAQ. V was clipped by 3 bases and J by 5 bases, with 13 bases between them. The CDR3 runs to 15 residues. The CDR3 sequence is CASSFEDSKTGELFF. CDR3 nucleotide sequence: TGTGCCAGCAGCTTCGAGGACAGCAAGACCGGGGAGCTGTTTTTT.

This clone was seen a handful of times. V gene TRBV7-9 combines with J gene TRBJ1-6; D gene ambiguous. Trimming left V 1 base short and J 10 bases short, with 5 bases between. The CDR3 totals 12 residues. CDR1 and CDR2 from the germline V gene are SEHNR and FQNEAQ (reference sequence). CDR3 bases: TGTGCCAGCAGCTTAGTCTACTCACCCCTCCACTTT. Translating it yields CASSLVYSPLHF.

The chain uses TRBV10-1 and TRBJ1-1, with 7 nucleotides matching TRBD1. V shed 8 bases, J shed 4 bases, and the junction held 7 bases outside the gene matches. The germline gives CDR1 WNHNN, CDR2 SYGVQD (reference sequence). This CDR3 region has 13 residues. In DNA form, the CDR3 reads TGCGCCAGCCCCGGACAGGCTGGCACTGAAGCTTTCTTT. This encodes CASPGQAGTEAFF.

The chain joins TRBV4-3 to TRBJ1-1; 7 bases agree with TRBD1. From germline, CDR1 is LGHNA and CDR2 YSLEER. V lost 0 bases and J lost 0; bases outside the gene matches: 7. CDR3 length: 17 residues. CDR3 bases: TGCGCCAGCAGCCAAGAAATAGGGACAGAGATGAACACTGAAGCTTTCTTT. This encodes CASSQEIGTEMNTEAFF.

The CDR3 nucleotides read TGTGCCTGGAGTGTACTCAGTGGGGCTGCGGGAAATCAGCCCCAGCATTTT. Its protein is CAWSVLSGAAGNQPQHF. This rearrangement joins TRBV30 to TRBJ1-5, with D possibly being TRBD1 (5 bases). This CDR3 region has 17 residues. V was clipped by 0 bases and J by 4 bases, with 19 bases between them. Germline CDR1 GTSNPN, CDR2 SVGIG (reference sequence).